This T cell receptor beta chain comes out of a study of blood T cell repertoires in COVID-19. Original processing methods: By means of reference gene primer amplification, nucleated cell counts were estimated. The data were produced by immunoSEQ multiplex PCR, yet TCRdb's version contains in-frame clones alone and is incomplete. V, J and clone size are taken as reported in that table, and D and trimming were inferred from the DNA itself. The table lists 130,000 to 150,000 clones, approximately 89% of them singletons, with about 1.7% in the top ten. The germline gives CDR1 MDHEN, CDR2 SYDVKM. The trim removed 7 bases at V and 8 bases at J, leaving 8 bases unmatched. The CDR3 covers 15 residues.

This sequence was found in a woman aged 45-59 years with acute or convalescent COVID-19. The chain uses TRBV28 and TRBJ1-4, with 12 positions matching TRBD1. The specimen sequenced was peripheral blood. The CDR3 is CASTSGGTGGEKLFF. As DNA, the CDR3 is TGTGCCAGCACCTCCGGGGGGACAGGGGGCGAAAAACTGTTTTTT.